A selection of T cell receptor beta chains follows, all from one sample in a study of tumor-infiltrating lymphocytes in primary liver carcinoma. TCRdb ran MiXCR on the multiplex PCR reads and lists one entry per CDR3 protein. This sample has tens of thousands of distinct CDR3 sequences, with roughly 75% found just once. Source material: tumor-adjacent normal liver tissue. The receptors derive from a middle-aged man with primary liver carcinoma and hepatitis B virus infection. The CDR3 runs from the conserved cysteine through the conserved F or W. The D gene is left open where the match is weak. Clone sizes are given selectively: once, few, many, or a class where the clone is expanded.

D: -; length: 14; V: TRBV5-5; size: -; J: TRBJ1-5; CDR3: CASHRGGLPQPQHF; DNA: TGTGCCAGCCACCGGGGGGGCCTACCTCAGCCCCAGCATTTC
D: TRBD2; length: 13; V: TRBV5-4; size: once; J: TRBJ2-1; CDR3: CASGLDLAGVQFF; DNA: TGTGCCAGCGGCTTGGACTTAGCGGGGGTGCAGTTCTTC
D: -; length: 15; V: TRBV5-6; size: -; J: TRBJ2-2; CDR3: CVSSSGGLDTGGLFF; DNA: TGTGTCAGCAGCTCCGGGGGGCTTGACACCGGGGGGCTGTTTTTT
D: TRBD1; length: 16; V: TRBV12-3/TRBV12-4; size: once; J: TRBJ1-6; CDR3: CASSLQGASYNSPLHF; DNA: TGTGCCAGCAGTCTGCAGGGGGCATCCTATAATTCACCCCTCCACTTT
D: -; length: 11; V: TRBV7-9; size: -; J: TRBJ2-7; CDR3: CAAWCNYEQYF; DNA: TGTGCCGCCTGGTGTAATTACGAGCAGTACTTC
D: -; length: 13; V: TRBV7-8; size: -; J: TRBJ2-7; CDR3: CVSNTDYSYEQYF; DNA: TGTGTCAGCAACACCGACTATTCCTACGAGCAGTACTTC
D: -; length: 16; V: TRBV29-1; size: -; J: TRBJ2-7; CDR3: CSAMIPGTGTPYELYF; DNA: TGCAGCGCCATGATACCTGGGACCGGTACTCCCTACGAGCTGTACTTC
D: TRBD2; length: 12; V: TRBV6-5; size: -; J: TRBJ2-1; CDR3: CASTYSGGYEFF; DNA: TGTGCCAGTACTTACTCGGGGGGGTACGAGTTCTTC
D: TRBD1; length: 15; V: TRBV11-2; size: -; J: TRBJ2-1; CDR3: CASSPPGQGFNKQFF; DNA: TGTGCTAGCAGCCCTCCGGGACAGGGTTTCAATAAGCAGTTCTTC
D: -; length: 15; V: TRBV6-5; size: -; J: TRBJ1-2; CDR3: CASSYSNGGGYGYTF; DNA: TGTGCCAGCAGTTACTCGAACGGGGGTGGGTATGGCTACACCTTC
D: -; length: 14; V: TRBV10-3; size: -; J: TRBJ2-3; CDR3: CAISESCSTDRQYF; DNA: TGTGCCATCAGTGAGAGCTGCAGCACAGATAGGCAATATTTT
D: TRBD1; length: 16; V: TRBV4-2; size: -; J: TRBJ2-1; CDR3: CASSHAEGQGNNEQFF; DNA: TGCGCCAGTAGCCACGCCGAGGGACAGGGGAACAATGAGCAGTTCTTC
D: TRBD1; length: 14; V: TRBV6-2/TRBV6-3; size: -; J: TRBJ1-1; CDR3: CATRTGGQGPDAFF; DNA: TGTGCCACGCGAACAGGGGGACAGGGGCCTGACGCTTTCTTT
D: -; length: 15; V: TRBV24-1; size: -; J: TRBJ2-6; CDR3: CDTSAGDSGANILTF; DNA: TGTGACACCAGTGCCGGGGACTCTGGGGCCAACATCCTGACTTTC
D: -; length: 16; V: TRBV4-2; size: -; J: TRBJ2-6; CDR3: CAISQDGSSGANVLTF; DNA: TGTGCCATCAGCCAAGATGGAAGCTCTGGGGCCAACGTCCTGACTTTC
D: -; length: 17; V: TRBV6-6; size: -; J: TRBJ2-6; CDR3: CASSTQGFPSGANILTF; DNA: TGTGCCAGCAGTACACAAGGTTTTCCCTCTGGCGCCAACATCCTGACTTTC
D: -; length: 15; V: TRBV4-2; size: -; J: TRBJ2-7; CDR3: CASSQDLEFPYEQYF; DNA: TGTGCCAGCAGCCAAGACCTAGAGTTTCCCTACGAACAGTACTTC
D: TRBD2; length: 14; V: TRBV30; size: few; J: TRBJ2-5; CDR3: CVWSRTSFIETQYF; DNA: TGTGTCTGGAGCCGGACTAGCTTCATAGAGACCCAGTACTTC
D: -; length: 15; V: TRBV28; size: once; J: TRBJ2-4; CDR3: CATFPVGGGVNTQCF; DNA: TGTGCCACCTTCCCGGTCGGTGGAGGAGTAAACACTCAGTGCTTC
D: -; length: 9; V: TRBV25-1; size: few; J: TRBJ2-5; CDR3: CVSQETQYF; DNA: TGTGTCAGTCAAGAGACCCAGTACTTC
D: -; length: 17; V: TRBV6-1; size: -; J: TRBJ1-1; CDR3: CASSEGEGQSANTEALF; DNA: TGTGCCAGCAGTGAAGGTGAAGGGCAGAGTGCTAACACTGAAGCTCTCTTT